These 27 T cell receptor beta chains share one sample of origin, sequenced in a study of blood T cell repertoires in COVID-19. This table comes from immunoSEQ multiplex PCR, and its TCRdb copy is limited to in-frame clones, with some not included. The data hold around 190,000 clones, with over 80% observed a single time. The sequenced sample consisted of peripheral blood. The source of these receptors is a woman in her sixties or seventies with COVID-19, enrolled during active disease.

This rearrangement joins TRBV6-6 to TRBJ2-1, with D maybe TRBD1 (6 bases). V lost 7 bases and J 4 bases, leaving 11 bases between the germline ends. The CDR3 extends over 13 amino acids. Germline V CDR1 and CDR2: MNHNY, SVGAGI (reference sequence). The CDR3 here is CASTTGTYNEQFF. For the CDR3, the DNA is TGTGCCAGCACCACGGGGACATACAATGAGCAGTTCTTC.

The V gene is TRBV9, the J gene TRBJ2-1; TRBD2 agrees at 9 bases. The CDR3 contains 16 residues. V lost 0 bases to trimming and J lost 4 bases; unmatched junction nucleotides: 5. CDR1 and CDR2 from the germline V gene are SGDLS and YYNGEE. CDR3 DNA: TGTGCCAGCAGCGTAGCGGTTAGCGGGGGTTACAATGAGCAGTTCTTC. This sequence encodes CASSVAVSGGYNEQFF.

The CDR3 bases are TGTGCCAGCAGCAGGACTAGCGGGAGCTACAATGAGCAGTTCTTC. It codes for CASSRTSGSYNEQFF. The chain links TRBV3-1 (or the pseudogene TRBV3-2) to TRBJ2-1; 13 bases align to TRBD2. The V gene end was trimmed by 5 bases and the J gene end by 3 bases; junction bases not matched to a gene: 1. This CDR3 has 15 residues. The germline CDR1 and CDR2 sequences are LGHDT and YNNKEL (reference sequence).

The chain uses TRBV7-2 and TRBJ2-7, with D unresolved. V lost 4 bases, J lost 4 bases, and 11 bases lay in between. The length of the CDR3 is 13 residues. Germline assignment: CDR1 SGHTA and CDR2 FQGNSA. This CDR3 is CASSSSPGYEQYV. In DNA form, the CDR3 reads TGTGCCAGCAGCTCCTCACCAGGTTACGAGCAGTACGTC.

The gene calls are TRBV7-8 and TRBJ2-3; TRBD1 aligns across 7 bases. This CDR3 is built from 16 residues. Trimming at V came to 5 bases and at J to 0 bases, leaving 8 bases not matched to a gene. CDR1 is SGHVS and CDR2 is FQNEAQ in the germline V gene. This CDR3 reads CASSPGQEESTDTQYF. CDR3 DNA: TGTGCCAGCAGCCCTGGACAGGAGGAGAGCACAGATACGCAGTATTTT.

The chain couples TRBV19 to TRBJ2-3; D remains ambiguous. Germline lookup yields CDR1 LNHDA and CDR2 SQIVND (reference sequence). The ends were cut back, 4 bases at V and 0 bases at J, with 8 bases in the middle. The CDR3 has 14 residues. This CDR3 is CASSKMGSTDTQYF. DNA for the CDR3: TGTGCCAGTAGTAAGATGGGCAGCACAGATACGCAGTATTTT. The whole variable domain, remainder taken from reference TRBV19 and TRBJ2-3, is DGGITQSPKYLFRKEGQNVTLSCEQNLNHDAMYWYRQDPGQGLRLIYYSQIVNDFQKGDIAEGYSVSREKKESFPLTVTSAQKNPTAFYLCASSKMGSTDTQYFGPGTRLTVL.

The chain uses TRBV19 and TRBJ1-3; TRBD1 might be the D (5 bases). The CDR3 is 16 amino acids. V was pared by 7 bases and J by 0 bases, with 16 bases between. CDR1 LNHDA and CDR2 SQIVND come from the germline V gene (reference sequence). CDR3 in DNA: TGTGCCAGTACCAAGACCAGGGTTGGCTCTGGAAACACCATATATTTT. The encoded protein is CASTKTRVGSGNTIYF.

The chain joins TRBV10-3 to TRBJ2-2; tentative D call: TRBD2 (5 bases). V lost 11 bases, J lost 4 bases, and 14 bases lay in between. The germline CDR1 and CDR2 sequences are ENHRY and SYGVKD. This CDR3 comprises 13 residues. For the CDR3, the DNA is TGTGCCCTTCGGGGTTACGGCACCGGGGAGCTGTTTTTT. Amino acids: CALRGYGTGELFF.

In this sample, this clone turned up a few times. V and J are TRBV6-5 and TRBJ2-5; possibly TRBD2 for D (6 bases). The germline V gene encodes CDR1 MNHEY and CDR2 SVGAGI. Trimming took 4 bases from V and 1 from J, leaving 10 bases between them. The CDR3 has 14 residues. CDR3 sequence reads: CASSSGVVQETQYF. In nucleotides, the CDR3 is TGTGCCAGCAGTTCGGGGGTAGTCCAAGAGACCCAGTACTTC.

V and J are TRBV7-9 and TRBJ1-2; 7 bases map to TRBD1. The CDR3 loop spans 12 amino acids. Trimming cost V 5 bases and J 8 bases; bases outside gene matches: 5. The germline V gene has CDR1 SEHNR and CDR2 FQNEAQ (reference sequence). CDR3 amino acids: CASSVIQGGYTF. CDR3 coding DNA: TGTGCCAGCAGCGTAATACAGGGGGGCTACACCTTC.

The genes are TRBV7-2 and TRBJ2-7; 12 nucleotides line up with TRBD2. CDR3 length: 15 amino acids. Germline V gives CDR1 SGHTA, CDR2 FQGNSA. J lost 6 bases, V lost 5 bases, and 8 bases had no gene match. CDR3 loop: CASSRLAGGPGEQYF. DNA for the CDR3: TGTGCCAGCAGCCGCCTAGCGGGAGGGCCGGGCGAGCAGTACTTC.

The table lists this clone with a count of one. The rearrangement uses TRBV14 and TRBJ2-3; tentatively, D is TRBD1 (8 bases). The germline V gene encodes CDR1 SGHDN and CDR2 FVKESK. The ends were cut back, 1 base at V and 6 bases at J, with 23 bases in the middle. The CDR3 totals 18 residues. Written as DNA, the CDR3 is TGTGCCAGCAGCCAAGTTCGGCGGGGAGGACAGGGAGGGGATACGCAGTATTTT. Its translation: CASSQVRRGGQGGDTQYF.

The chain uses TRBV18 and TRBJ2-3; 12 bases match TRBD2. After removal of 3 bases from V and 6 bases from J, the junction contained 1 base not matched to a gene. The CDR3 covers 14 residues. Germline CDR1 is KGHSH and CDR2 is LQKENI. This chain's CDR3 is CASSPGLAGDTQYF. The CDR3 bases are TGTGCCAGCTCACCCGGACTAGCGGGGGATACGCAGTATTTT.

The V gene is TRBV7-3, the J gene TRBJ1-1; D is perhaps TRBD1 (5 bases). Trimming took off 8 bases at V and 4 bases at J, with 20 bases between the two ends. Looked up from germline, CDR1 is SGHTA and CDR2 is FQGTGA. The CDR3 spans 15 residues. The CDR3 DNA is TGTGCCAGCCCCGGGAGGGCAGGGTGGAGCACTGAAGCTTTCTTT. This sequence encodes CASPGRAGWSTEAFF.

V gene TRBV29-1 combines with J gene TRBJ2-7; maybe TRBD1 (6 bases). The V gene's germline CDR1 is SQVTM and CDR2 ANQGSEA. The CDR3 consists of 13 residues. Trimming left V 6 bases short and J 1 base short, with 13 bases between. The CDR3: CSVQGIGSYEQYF. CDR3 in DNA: TGCAGCGTGCAGGGGATCGGGTCCTACGAGCAGTACTTC.

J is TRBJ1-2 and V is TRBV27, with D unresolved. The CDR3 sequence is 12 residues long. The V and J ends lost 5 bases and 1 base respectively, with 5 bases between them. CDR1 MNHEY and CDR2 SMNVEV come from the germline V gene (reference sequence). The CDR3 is CASSTSNYGYTF. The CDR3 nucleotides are TGTGCCAGCAGTACGAGTAACTATGGCTACACCTTC.

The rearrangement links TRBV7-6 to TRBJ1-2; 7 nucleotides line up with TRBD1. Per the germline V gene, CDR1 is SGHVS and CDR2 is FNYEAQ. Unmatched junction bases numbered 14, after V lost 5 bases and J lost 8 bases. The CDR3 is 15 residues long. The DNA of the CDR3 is TGTGCCAGCAGCGGACAGGTCTTTGGAGTCGGGGGCTACACCTTC. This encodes CASSGQVFGVGGYTF. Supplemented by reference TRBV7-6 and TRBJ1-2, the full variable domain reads GAGVSQSPRYKVTKRGQDVALRCDPISGHVSLYWYRQALGQGPEFLTYFNYEAQQDKSGLPNDRFSAERPEGSISTLTIQRTEQRDSAMYRCASSGQVFGVGGYTFGSGTRLTVV.

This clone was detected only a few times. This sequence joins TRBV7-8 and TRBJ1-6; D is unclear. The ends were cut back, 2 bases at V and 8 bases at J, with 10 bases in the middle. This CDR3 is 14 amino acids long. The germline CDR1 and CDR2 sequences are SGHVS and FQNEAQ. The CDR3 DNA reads TGTGCCAGCAGCTTAACCGGACTTTATTCACCCCTCCACTTT. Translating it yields CASSLTGLYSPLHF.

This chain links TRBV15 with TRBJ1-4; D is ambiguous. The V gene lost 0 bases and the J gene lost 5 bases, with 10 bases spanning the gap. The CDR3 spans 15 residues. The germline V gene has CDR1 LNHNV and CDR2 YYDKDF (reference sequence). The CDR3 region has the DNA TGTGCCACCAGCAGAGATGGGCACGCCAATGAAAAACTGTTTTTT. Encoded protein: CATSRDGHANEKLFF.

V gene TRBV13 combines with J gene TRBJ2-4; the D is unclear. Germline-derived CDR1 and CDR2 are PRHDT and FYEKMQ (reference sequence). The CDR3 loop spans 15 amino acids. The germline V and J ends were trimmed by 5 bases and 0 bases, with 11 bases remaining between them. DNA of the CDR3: TGTGCCAGCAGCCGAGCTATTCTAGCCAAAAACATTCAGTACTTC. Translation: CASSRAILAKNIQYF.

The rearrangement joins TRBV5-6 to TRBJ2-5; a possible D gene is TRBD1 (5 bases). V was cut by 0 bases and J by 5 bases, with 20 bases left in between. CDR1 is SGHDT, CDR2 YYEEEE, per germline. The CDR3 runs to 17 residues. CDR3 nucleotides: TGTGCCAGCAGCTTGGGGCAGGGTAACGCTCGTTCGGAGACCCAGTACTTC. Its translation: CASSLGQGNARSETQYF.

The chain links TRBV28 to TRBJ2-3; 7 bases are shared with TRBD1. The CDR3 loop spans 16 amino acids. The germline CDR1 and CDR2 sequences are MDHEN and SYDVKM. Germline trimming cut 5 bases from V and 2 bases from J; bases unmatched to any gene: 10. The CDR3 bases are TGTGCCAGCAGTCTTACGGACAGGTGGAACACAGATACGCAGTATTTT. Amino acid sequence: CASSLTDRWNTDTQYF.

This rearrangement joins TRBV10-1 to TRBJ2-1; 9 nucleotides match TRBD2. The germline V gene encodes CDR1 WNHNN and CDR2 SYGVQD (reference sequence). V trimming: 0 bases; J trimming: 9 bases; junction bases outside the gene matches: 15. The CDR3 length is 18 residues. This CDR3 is CASSESYFVAGGRTEQFF. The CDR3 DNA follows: TGCGCCAGCAGTGAGTCTTATTTCGTGGCGGGGGGGCGTACTGAGCAGTTCTTC.

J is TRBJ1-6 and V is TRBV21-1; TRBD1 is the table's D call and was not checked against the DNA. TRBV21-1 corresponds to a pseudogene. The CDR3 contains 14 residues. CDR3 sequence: CASSTGTVNSPLHF. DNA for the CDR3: TGTGCCAGCAGCACGGGGACAGTGAATTCACCCCTCCACTTT.

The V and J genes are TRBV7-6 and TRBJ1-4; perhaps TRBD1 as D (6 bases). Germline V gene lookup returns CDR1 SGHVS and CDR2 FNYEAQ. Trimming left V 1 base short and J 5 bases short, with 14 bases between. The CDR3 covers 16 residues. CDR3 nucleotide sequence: TGTGCCAGCAGCTTAGTAGGGGGGGACCCCAATGAAAAACTGTTTTTT. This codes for CASSLVGGDPNEKLFF.

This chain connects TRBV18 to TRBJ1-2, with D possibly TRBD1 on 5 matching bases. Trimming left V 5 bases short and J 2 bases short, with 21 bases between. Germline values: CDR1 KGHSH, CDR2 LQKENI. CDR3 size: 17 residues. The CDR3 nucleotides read TGTGCCAGCTCAGCGGTACCGGGACCAGGAGGGAACTATGGCTACACCTTC. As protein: CASSAVPGPGGNYGYTF. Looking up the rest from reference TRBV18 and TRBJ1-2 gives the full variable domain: NAGVMQNPRHLVRRRGQEARLRCSPMKGHSHVYWYRQLPEEGLKFMVYLQKENIIDESGMPKERFSAEFPKEGPSILRIQQVVRGDSAAYFCASSAVPGPGGNYGYTFGSGTRLTVV.

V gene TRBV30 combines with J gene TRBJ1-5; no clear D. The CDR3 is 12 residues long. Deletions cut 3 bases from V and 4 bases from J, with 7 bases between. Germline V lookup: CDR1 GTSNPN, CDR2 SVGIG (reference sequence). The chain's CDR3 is CAWSQENQPQHF. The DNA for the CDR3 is TGTGCCTGGAGCCAAGAGAATCAGCCCCAGCATTTT.